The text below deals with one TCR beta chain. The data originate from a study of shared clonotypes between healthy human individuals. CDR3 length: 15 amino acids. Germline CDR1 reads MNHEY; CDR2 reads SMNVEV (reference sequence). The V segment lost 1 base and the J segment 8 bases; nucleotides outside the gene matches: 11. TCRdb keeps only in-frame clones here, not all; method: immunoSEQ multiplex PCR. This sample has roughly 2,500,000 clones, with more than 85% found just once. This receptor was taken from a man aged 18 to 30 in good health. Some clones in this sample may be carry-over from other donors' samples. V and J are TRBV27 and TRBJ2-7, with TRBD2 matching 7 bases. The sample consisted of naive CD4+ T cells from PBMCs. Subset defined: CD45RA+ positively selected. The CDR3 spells CASSLYGGSILQQYF. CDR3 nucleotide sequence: TGTGCCAGCAGTTTATACGGCGGGAGTATCCTTCAGCAGTACTTC.